This TCR beta chain was identified during a study of blood T cell repertoires in COVID-19. CDR1 is LGHDT and CDR2 is YNNKEL in the germline V gene (reference sequence). Trimming took off 3 bases at V and 5 bases at J, with 10 bases between the two ends. The CDR3 contains 13 residues. Assay used: immunoSEQ multiplex PCR; TCRdb lists only in-frame clones, some missing. The table includes around 280,000 clones, around four fifths detected once. J is TRBJ1-2 and V is TRBV3-1 (or the pseudogene TRBV3-2); D may be TRBD1 (6 bases). The sequence came from a woman between 50 and 59 years old with active or convalescent COVID-19. The sequenced sample was peripheral blood. The CDR3 here is CASSQGAGYGYTF. CDR3 DNA sequence: TGTGCCAGCAGCCAGGGGGCAGGGTATGGCTACACCTTC.